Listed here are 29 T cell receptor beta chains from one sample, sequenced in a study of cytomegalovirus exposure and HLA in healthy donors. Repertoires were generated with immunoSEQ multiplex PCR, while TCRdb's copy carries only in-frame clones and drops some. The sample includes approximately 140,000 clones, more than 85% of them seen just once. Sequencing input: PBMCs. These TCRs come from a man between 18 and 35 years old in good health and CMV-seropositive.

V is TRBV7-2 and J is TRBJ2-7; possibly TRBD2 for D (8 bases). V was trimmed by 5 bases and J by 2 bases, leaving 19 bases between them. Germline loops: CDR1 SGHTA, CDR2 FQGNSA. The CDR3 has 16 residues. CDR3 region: CASSVGGGQFPYEQYF. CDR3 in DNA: TGTGCCAGCAGCGTCGGGGGGGGACAGTTTCCCTACGAGCAGTACTTC.

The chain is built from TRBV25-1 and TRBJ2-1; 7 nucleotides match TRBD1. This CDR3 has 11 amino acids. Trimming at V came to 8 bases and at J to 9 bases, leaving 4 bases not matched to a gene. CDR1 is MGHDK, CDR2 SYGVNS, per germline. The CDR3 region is CASQRGLEQFF. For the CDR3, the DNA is TGTGCCAGCCAAAGGGGGCTTGAGCAGTTCTTC.

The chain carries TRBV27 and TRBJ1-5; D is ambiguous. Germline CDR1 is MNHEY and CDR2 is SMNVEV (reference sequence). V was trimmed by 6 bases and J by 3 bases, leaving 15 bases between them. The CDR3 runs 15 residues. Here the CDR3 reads CASSPAGTNNQPQHF. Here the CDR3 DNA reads TGTGCCAGCAGCCCCGCGGGCACGAACAATCAGCCCCAGCATTTT.

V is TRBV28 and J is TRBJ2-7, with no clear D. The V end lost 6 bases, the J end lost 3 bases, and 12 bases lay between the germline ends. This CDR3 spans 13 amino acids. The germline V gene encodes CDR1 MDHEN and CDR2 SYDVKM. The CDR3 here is CASRHIASYEQYF. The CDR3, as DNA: TGTGCCAGCAGACATATAGCCAGCTACGAGCAGTACTTC.

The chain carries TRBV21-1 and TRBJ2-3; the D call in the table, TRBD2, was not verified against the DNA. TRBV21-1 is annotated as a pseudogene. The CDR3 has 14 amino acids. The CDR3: CASSSREAADTQYF. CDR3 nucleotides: TGTGCCAGCAGCTCTAGGGAGGCTGCTGATACGCAGTATTTT.

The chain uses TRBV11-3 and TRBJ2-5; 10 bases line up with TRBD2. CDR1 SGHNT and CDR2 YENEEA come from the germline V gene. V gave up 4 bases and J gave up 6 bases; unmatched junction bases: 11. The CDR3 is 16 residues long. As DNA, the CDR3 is TGTGCCAGCAGCTCCGGGGGGCTAGCGGGGGCGAAGACCCAGTACTTC. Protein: CASSSGGLAGAKTQYF.

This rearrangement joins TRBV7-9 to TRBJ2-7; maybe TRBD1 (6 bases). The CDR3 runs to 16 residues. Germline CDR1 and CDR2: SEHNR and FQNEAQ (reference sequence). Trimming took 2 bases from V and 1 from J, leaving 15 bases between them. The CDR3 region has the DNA TGTGCCAGCAGCTTATCTCTCGGGACAATTTCCTACGAGCAGTACTTC. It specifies CASSLSLGTISYEQYF.

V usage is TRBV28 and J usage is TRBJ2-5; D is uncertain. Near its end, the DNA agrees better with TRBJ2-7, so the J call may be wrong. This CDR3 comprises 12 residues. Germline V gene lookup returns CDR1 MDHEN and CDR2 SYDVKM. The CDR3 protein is CASSLNPYEQYF. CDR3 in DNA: TGTGCCAGCAGTTTAAATCCATACGAGCAGTACTTC.

The CDR3 sequence: CASSSGSTDTQYF. In nucleotides, the CDR3 is TGTGCCAGCAGCTCGGGTAGCACAGATACGCAGTATTTT. This rearrangement joins TRBV7-2 to TRBJ2-3; D not certain. The CDR3 contains 13 residues. The germline V gene has CDR1 SGHTA and CDR2 FQGNSA. With 4 bases removed from V and 0 bases from J, the gap between germline ends came to 5 bases.

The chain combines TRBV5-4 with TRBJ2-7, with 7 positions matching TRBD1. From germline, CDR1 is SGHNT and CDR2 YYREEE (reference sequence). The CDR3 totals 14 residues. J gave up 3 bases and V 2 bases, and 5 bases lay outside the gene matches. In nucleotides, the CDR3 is TGTGCCAGCAGCTTACTGGGACAGTACTACGAGCAGTACTTC. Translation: CASSLLGQYYEQYF.

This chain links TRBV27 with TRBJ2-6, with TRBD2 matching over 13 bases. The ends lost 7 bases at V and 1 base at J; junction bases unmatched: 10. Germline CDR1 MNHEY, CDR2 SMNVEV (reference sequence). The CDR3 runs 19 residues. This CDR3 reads CASTFYPGLAGSGANVLTF. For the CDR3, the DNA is TGTGCCAGCACCTTCTACCCGGGACTAGCGGGATCTGGGGCCAACGTCCTGACTTTC.

The CDR3 loop reads CASSSPGQGSEQYF. The CDR3 coding sequence is TGTGCCAGCAGCTCCCCCGGACAGGGCAGCGAGCAGTACTTC. V usage is TRBV7-8 and J usage is TRBJ2-7, with TRBD1 matching over 8 bases. J lost 6 bases, V lost 4 bases, and 8 bases had no gene match. The CDR3 totals 14 residues. Per germline, CDR1 SGHVS and CDR2 FQNEAQ.

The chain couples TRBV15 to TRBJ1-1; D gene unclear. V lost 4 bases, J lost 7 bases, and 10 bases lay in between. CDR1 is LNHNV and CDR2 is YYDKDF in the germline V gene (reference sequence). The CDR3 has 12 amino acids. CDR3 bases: TGTGCCACCAGCAACTCAGGATATGAAGCTTTCTTT. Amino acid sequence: CATSNSGYEAFF.

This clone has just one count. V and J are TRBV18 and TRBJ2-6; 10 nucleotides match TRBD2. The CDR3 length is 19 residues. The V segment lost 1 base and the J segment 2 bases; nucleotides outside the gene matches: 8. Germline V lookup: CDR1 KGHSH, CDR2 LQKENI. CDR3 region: CASSPLAGGLTTGANVLTF. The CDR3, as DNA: TGTGCCAGCTCACCACTAGCGGGAGGCCTCACGACTGGGGCCAACGTCCTGACTTTC.

The DNA of the CDR3 is TGCGCCAGCAGCCAAGGCCCCTCAGGCACAGATACGCAGTATTTT. Encoded protein: CASSQGPSGTDTQYF. The J gene is TRBJ2-3, the V gene TRBV4-1; D gene unclear. This CDR3 region has 15 residues. With 1 base removed from V and 1 base from J, the gap between germline ends came to 9 bases. From germline, CDR1 is MGHRA and CDR2 YSYEKL.

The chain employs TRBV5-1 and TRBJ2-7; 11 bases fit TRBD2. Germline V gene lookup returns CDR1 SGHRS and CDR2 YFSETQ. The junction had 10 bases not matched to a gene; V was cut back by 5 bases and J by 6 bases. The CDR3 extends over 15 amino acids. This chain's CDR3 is CASSYSGRALFEQYF. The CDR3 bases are TGCGCCAGCAGTTATAGCGGGAGGGCCCTCTTCGAGCAGTACTTC.

This chain's CDR3 is CASSLVGTGQDGYTF. The CDR3 DNA follows: TGTGCCAGCAGCCTCGTTGGGACAGGGCAGGATGGCTACACCTTC. The V call is TRBV13, the J call TRBJ1-2; 9 bases are shared with TRBD1. With V trimmed by 5 bases and J by 6 bases, 10 bases remained unmatched. The CDR3 is made up of 15 amino acids. CDR1 and CDR2 (germline): PRHDT, FYEKMQ (reference sequence).

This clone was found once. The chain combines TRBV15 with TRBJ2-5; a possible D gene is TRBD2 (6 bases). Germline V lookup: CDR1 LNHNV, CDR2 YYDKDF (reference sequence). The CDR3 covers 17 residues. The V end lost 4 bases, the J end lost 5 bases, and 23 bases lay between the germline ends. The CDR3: CATSKPRDLVETETQYF. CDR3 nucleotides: TGTGCCACCAGCAAGCCCCGGGACTTGGTAGAGACGGAGACCCAGTACTTC.

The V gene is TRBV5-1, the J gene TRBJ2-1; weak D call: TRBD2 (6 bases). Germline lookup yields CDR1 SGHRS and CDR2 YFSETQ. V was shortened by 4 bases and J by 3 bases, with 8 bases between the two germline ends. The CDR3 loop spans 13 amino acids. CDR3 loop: CASSPGLYNEQFF. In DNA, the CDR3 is TGCGCCAGCAGCCCGGGACTCTACAATGAGCAGTTCTTC.

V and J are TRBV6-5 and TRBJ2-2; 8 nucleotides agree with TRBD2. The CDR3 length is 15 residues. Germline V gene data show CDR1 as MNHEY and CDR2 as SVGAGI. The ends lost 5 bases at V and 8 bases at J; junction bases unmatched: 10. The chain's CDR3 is CASSRPGGAFGELFF. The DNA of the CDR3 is TGTGCCAGCAGTAGACCGGGGGGGGCTTTTGGGGAGCTGTTTTTT.

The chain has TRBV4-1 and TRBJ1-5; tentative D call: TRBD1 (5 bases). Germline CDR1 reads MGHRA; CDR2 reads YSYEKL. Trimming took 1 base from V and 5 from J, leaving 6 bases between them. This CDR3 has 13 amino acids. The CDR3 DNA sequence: TGCGCCAGCAGCCAAGGGGACTATCAGCCCCAGCATTTT. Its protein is CASSQGDYQPQHF.

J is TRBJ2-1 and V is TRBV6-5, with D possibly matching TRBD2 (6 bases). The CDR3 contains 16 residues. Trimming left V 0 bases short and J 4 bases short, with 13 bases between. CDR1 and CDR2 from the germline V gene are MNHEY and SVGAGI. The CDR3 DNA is TGTGCCAGCAGTTACTCGACGGGGGAGGCTTACAATGAGCAGTTCTTC. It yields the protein CASSYSTGEAYNEQFF.

The CDR3 here is CASSLAGGSFGKQYF. The CDR3 DNA follows: TGTGCCAGCAGCTTAGCCGGAGGGTCCTTCGGAAAGCAGTACTTC. The J gene is TRBJ2-7, the V gene TRBV11-2, with D possibly matching TRBD2 (6 bases). This CDR3 is 15 amino acids long. V shed 1 base and J shed 8 bases, with 18 bases lying between them. Germline CDR1 and CDR2: SGHAT and FQNNGV.

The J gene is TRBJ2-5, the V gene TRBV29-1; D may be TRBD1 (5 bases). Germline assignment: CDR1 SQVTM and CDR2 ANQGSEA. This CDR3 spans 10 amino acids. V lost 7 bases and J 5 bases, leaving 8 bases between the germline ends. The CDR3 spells CSGQIETQYF. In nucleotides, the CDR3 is TGCAGCGGACAGATCGAGACCCAGTACTTC.

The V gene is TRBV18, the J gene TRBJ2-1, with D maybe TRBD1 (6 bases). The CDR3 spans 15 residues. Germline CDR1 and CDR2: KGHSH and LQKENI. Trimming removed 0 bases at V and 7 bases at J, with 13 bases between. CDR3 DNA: TGTGCCAGCTCACCACCCGGGACAAGGTTAAATGAGCAGTTCTTC. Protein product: CASSPPGTRLNEQFF.

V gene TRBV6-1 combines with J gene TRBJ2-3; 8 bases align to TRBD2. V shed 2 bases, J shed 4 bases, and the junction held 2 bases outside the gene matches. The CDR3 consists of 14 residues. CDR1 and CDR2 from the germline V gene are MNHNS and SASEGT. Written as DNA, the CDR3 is TGTGCCAGCAGTGAAACGGGGGGGGCAGATACGCAGTATTTT. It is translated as CASSETGGADTQYF.

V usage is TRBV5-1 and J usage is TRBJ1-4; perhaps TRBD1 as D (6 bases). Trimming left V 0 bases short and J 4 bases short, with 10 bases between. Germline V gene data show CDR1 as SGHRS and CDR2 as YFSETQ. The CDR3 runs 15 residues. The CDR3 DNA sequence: TGCGCCAGCAGCTTGGAACAGGGAAATAATGAAAAACTGTTTTTT. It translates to CASSLEQGNNEKLFF.

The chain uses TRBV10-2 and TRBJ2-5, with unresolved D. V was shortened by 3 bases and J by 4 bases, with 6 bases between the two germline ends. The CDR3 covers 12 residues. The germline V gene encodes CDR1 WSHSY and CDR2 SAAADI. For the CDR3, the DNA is TGCGCCAGCAGTGAAGAGCGAGAGACCCAGTACTTC. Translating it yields CASSEERETQYF.

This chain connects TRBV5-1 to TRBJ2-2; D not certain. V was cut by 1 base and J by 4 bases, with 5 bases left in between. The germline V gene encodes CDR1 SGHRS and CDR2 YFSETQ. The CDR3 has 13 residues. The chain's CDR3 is CASSLTVTGELFF. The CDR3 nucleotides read TGCGCCAGCAGCTTGACAGTCACCGGGGAGCTGTTTTTT. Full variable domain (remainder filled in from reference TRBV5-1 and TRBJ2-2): KAGVTQTPRYLIKTRGQQVTLSCSPISGHRSVSWYQQTPGQGLQFLFEYFSETQRNKGNFPGRFSGRQFSNSRSEMNVSTLELGDSALYLCASSLTVTGELFFGEGSRLTVL.